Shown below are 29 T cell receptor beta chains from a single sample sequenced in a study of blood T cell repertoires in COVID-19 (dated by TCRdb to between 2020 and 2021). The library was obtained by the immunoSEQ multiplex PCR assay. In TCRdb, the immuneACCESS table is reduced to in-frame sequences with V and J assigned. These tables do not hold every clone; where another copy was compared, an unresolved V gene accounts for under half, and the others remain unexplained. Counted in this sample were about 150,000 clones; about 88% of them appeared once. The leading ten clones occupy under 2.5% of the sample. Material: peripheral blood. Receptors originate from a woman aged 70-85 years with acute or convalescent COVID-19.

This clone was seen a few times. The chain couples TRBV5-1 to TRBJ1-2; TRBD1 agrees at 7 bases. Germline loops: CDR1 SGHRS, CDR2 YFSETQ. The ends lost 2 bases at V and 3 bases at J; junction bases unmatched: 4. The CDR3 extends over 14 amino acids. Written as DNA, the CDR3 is TGCGCCAGCAGCTTAACAGGGGTCGACTATGGCTACACCTTC. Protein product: CASSLTGVDYGYTF.

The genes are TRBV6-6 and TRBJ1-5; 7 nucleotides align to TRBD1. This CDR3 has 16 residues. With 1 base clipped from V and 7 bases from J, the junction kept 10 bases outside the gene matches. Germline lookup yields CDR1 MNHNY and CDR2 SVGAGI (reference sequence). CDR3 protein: CASSYLHRGAGQPQHF. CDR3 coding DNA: TGTGCCAGCAGTTACTTACACAGGGGCGCAGGACAGCCCCAGCATTTT.

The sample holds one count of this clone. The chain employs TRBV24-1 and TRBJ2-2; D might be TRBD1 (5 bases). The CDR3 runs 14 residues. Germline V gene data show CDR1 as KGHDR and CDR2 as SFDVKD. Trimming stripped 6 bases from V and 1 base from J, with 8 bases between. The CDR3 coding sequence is TGTGCCACCAGTCAGGGAAAGAACACCGGGGAGCTGTTTTTT. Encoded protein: CATSQGKNTGELFF.

The CDR3 DNA is TGCGCCAGCAGCCAAGCCGGACAGGGGAACACTGAAGCTTTCTTT. Its translation is CASSQAGQGNTEAFF. The rearrangement joins TRBV4-1 to TRBJ1-1, with TRBD1 matching over 8 bases. The V gene end was trimmed by 1 base and the J gene end by 1 base; junction bases not matched to a gene: 2. CDR1 and CDR2 (germline): MGHRA, YSYEKL. CDR3 length equals 15 residues.

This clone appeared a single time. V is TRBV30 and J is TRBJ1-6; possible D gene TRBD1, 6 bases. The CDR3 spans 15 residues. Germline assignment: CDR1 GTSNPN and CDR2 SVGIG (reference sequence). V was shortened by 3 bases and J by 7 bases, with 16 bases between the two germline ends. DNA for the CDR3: TGTGCCTGGAGCCCTCTTCAGGGGTACAATTCACCCCTCCACTTT. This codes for CAWSPLQGYNSPLHF. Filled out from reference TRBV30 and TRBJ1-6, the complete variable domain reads SQTIHQWPATLVQPVGSPLSLECTVEGTSNPNLYWYRQAAGRGLQLLFYSVGIGQISSEVPQNLSASRPQDRQFILSSKKLLLSDSGFYLCAWSPLQGYNSPLHFGNGTRLTVT.

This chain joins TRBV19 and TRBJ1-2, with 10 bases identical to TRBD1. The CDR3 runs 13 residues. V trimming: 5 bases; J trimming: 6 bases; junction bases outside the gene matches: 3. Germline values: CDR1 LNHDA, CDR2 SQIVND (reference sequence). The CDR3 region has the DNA TGTGCCAGTAGTCTCGGACAGGGGGATGGCTACACCTTC. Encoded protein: CASSLGQGDGYTF.

The CDR3 DNA sequence: TGTGCCTGGAGTACAGGGGTGGAAAAACTGTTTTTT. Its protein is CAWSTGVEKLFF. The rearrangement joins TRBV30 to TRBJ1-4; TRBD1 agrees at 7 bases. After removal of 2 bases from V and 8 bases from J, the junction contained 2 bases not matched to a gene. Looked up from germline, CDR1 is GTSNPN and CDR2 is SVGIG (reference sequence). The CDR3 extends over 12 amino acids.

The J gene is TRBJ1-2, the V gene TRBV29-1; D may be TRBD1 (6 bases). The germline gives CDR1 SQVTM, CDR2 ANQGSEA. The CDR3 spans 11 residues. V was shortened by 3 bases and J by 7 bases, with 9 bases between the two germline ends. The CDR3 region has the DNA TGCAGCGTTGACCGGGGGGCTGGCTACACCTTC. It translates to CSVDRGAGYTF.

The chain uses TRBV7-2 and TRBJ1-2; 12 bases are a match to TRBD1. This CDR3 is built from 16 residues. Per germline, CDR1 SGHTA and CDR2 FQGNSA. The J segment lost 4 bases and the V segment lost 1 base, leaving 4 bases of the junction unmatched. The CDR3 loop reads CASSLVGQGASYGYTF. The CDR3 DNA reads TGTGCCAGCAGCTTAGTGGGACAGGGGGCAAGCTATGGCTACACCTTC.

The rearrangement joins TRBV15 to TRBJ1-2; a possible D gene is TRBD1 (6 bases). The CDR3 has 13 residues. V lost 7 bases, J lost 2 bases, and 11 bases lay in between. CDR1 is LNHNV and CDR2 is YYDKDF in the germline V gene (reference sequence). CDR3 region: CATKSGHNYGYTF. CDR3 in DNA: TGTGCCACCAAATCGGGACACAACTATGGCTACACCTTC.

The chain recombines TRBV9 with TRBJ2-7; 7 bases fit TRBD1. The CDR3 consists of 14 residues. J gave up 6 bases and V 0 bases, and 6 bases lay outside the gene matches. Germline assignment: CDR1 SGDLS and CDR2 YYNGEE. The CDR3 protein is CASSVVDRVGEQYF. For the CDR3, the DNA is TGTGCCAGCAGCGTAGTAGACAGGGTGGGCGAGCAGTACTTC.

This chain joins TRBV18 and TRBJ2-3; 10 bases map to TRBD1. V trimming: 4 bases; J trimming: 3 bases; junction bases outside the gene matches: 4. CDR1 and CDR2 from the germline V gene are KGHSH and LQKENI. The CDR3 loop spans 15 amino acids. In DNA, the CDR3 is TGTGCCAGCTCACGAGGGGACAGGGGAACAGATACGCAGTATTTT. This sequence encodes CASSRGDRGTDTQYF.

DNA of the CDR3: TGTGCCAGCAACAAAGGGGGGACTATGTCTGGCTACACCTTC. Amino acids: CASNKGGTMSGYTF. The V call is TRBV28, the J call TRBJ1-2, with a weak D call TRBD1 (6 bases). Trimming removed 7 bases at V and 7 bases at J, with 19 bases between. This CDR3 region has 14 residues. Germline V lookup: CDR1 MDHEN, CDR2 SYDVKM.

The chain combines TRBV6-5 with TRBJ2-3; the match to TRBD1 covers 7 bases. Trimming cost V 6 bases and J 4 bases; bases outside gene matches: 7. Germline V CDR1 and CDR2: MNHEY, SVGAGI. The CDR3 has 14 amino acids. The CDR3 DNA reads TGTGCCAGCAGCCGAACAGGGGCAGCAGATACGCAGTATTTT. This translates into CASSRTGAADTQYF.

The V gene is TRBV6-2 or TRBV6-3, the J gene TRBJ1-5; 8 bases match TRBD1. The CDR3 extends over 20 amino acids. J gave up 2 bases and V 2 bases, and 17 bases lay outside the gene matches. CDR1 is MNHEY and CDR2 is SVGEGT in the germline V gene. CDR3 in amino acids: CASSYRLDRGISRGNQPQHF. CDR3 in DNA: TGTGCCAGCAGTTACCGCCTTGACAGGGGAATAAGCCGCGGCAATCAGCCCCAGCATTTT.

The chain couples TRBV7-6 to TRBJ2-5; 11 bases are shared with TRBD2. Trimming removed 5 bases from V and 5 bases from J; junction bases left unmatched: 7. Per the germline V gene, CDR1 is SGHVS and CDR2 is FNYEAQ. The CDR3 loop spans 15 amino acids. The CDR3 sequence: CASSVSGGALETQYF. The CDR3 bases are TGTGCCAGCAGCGTTAGCGGGGGGGCTTTGGAGACCCAGTACTTC.

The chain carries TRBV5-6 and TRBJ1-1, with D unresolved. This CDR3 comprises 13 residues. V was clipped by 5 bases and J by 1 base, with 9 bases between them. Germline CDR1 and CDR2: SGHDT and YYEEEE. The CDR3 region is CASRLPGNTEAFF. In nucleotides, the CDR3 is TGTGCCAGCAGACTTCCAGGGAACACTGAAGCTTTCTTT. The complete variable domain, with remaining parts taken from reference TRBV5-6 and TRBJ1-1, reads DAGVTQSPTHLIKTRGQQVTLRCSPKSGHDTVSWYQQALGQGPQFIFQYYEEEERQRGNFPDRFSGHQFPNYSSELNVNALLLGDSALYLCASRLPGNTEAFFGQGTRLTVV.

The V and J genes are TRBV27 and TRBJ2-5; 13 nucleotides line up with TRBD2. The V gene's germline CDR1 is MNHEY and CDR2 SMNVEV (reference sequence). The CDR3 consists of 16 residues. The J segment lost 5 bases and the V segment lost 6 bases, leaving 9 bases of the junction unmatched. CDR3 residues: CASRSTSGGAGETQYF. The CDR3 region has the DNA TGTGCCAGCAGGTCAACTAGCGGGGGGGCGGGGGAGACCCAGTACTTC.

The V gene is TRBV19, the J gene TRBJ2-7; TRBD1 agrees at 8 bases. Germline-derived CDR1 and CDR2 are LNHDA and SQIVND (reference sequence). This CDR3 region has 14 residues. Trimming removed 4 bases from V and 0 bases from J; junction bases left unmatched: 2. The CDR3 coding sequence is TGTGCCAGTAGTAGTGGACAGGGCTCCTACGAGCAGTACTTC. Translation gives CASSSGQGSYEQYF.

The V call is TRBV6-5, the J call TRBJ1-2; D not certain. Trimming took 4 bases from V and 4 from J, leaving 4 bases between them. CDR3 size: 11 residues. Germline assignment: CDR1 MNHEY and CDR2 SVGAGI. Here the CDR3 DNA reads TGTGCCAGCAGTTCCGTCTATGGCTACACCTTC. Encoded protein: CASSSVYGYTF.

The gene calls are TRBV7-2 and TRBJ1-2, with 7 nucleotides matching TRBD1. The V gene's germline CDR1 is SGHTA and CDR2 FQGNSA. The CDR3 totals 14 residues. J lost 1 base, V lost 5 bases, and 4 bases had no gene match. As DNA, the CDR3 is TGTGCCAGCAGCAGGAACAGGGGTAACTATGGCTACACCTTC. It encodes CASSRNRGNYGYTF. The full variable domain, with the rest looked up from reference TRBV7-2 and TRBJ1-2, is GAGVSQSPSNKVTEKGKDVELRCDPISGHTALYWYRQSLGQGLEFLIYFQGNSAPDKSGLPSDRFSAERTGGSVSTLTIQRTQQEDSAVYLCASSRNRGNYGYTFGSGTRLTVV.

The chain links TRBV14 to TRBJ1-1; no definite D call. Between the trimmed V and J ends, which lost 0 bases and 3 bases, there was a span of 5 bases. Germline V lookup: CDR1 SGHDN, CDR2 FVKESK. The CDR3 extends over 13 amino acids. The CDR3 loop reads CASSQDIDTEAFF. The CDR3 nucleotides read TGTGCCAGCAGCCAAGATATTGACACTGAAGCTTTCTTT.

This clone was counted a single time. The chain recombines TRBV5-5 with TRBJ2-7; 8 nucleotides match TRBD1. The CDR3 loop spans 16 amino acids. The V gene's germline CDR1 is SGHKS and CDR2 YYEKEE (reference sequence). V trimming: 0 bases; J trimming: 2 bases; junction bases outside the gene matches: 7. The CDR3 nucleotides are TGTGCCAGCAGCTTGGTGGGGACAGGCGCCACCTACGAGCAGTACTTC. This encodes CASSLVGTGATYEQYF.

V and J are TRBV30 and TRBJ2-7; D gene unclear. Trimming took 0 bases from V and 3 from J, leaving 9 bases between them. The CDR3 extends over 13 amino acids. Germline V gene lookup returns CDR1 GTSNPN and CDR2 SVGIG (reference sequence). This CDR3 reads CAWSVYGRYEQYF. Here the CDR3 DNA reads TGTGCCTGGAGTGTATACGGTCGCTACGAGCAGTACTTC.

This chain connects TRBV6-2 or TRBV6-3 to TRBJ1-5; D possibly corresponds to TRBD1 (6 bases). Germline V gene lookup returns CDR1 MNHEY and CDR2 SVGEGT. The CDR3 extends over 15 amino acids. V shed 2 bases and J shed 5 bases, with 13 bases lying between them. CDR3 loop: CASSYGSGGDQPQHF. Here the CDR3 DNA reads TGTGCCAGCAGTTACGGTTCGGGGGGCGATCAGCCCCAGCATTTT.

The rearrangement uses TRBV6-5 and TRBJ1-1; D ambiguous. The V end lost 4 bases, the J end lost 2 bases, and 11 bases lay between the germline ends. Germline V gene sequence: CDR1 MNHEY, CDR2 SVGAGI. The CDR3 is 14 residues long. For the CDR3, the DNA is TGTGCCAGCAGTTTAGACTTTGCTAACACTGAAGCTTTCTTT. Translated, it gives CASSLDFANTEAFF.

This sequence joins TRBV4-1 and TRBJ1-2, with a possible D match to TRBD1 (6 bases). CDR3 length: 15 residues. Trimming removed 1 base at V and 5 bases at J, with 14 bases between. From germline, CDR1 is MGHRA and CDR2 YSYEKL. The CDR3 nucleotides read TGCGCCAGCAGCCAAGGGGCAGGGGCCGGGTATGGCTACACCTTC. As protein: CASSQGAGAGYGYTF.

CDR3 sequence (DNA): TGTGCCAGCAGTTTGAACAGGGTTACTAATGAAAAACTGTTTTTT. It specifies CASSLNRVTNEKLFF. This sequence joins TRBV27 and TRBJ1-4, with D perhaps matching TRBD1 (6 bases). The CDR3 loop spans 15 amino acids. The ends were cut back, 3 bases at V and 2 bases at J, with 10 bases in the middle. The germline V gene encodes CDR1 MNHEY and CDR2 SMNVEV (reference sequence).

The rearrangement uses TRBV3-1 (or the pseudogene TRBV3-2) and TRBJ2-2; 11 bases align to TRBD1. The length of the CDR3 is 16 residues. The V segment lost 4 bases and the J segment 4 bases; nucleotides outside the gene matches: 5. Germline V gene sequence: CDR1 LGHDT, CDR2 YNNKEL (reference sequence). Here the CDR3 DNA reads TGTGCCAGCAGCCCAAAGGGACAGGGGGGCACCGGGGAGCTGTTTTTT. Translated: CASSPKGQGGTGELFF.